A selection of T cell receptor beta chains follows, all from one sample in a study of cytomegalovirus exposure and HLA in healthy donors. Clones were sequenced by immunoSEQ multiplex PCR, and TCRdb holds only the in-frame ones, with some missing. The table has roughly 120,000 clones, around three quarters seen once. Source material: PBMCs. The receptors come from a man between 25 and 39 years old in good health and CMV-seropositive. CDR3s include the opening cysteine and the closing phenylalanine or tryptophan. A D gene is named only where the DNA matches it firmly. Some rows mark clone size as missing; the rest say once, few, many or name a class of expanded clone.

j_gene	abundance	v_gene	d_gene	CDR3nt	CDR3aa
TRBJ2-1	-	TRBV7-8	TRBD2	TGTGCCAGCAGCTTAAGAGTGAGCGGGAGCTCCTACAATGAGCAGTTCTTC	CASSLRVSGSSYNEQFF
TRBJ2-6	-	TRBV5-8	-	TGTGCCAGCAGCTTACCGGGGTCTGGGGCCAACGTCCTGACTTTC	CASSLPGSGANVLTF
TRBJ2-6	-	TRBV29-1	-	TGCAGCGCCCAAGGGGGATCTGGGGCCAACGTCCTGACTTTC	CSAQGGSGANVLTF
TRBJ2-5	-	TRBV18	-	TGTGCCAGCTCACCAAGTATCGTCAGGGGCCAAGAGACCCAGTACTTC	CASSPSIVRGQETQYF
TRBJ2-1	-	TRBV6-5	-	TGTGCCAGCAGTTACTGGGCAGTTGATGAGCAGTTCTTC	CASSYWAVDEQFF
TRBJ1-4	-	TRBV6-5	-	TGTGCCAGCAGCCCGTCGCGGGACGTAAAAAAACTGTTTTTT	CASSPSRDVKKLFF
TRBJ1-2	-	TRBV29-1	-	TGCAGCGTTGGGGGAGCGGGGGTTAACTATGGCTACACCTTC	CSVGGAGVNYGYTF
TRBJ2-2	-	TRBV28	TRBD1	TGTGCCAGCAGTTTTTCGGGACAGACGAACACCGGGGAGCTGTTTTTT	CASSFSGQTNTGELFF
TRBJ1-5	-	TRBV7-2	-	TGTGCCAGCAGCTTAGGACTCCATCAGCCCCAGCATTTT	CASSLGLHQPQHF
TRBJ2-7	once	TRBV6-5	-	TGTGCCAGCAGGCGGGGGCCCGAGCAGTACTTC	CASRRGPEQYF
TRBJ2-7	-	TRBV21-1	-	TGTGCCAGCAGCAAAGCGGTCAAGGAGGGAGTAAGCTACGAGCAGTACTTC	CASSKAVKEGVSYEQYF
TRBJ1-1	-	TRBV5-1	-	TGCGCCAGCAGCTTGGCCGGGGTGGGGACTGAAGCTTTCTTT	CASSLAGVGTEAFF
TRBJ2-7	-	TRBV5-1	-	TGCGCCAGCAGCTTGGTCGCAGGGTCCGACGAGCAGTACTTC	CASSLVAGSDEQYF
TRBJ2-7	-	TRBV14	TRBD2	TGTGCCAGCAGCTGGGGGGGAATGTGGGACGAGCAGTACTTC	CASSWGGMWDEQYF
TRBJ2-3	-	TRBV7-3	-	TGTGCCAGCAGCTTAGCGGTAGATACGCAGTATTTT	CASSLAVDTQYF
TRBJ2-3	once	TRBV6-1	TRBD2	TGTGCCAGCAGTGAATTGCGGGGGGGCACAGATACGCAGTATTTT	CASSELRGGTDTQYF
TRBJ2-7	-	TRBV5-4	-	TGTGCCAGCAGCTTGGACCCAGGGGGGTCCTACGAGCAGTACTTC	CASSLDPGGSYEQYF
TRBJ2-7	-	TRBV7-8	-	TGTGCCAGCAGCTTGAGTAGCTCCTACGAGCAGTACTTC	CASSLSSSYEQYF
TRBJ2-7	-	TRBV11-2	-	TGTGCCAGCAGCTTAGCTAGGTACGAGCAGTACTTC	CASSLARYEQYF
TRBJ2-7	-	TRBV28	-	TGTGCCAGCACCACTTCGCCAGGGATCTCCTACGAGCAGTACTTC	CASTTSPGISYEQYF
TRBJ2-7	-	TRBV7-8	-	TGTGCCAGCAGCTTAGACATGCTTCCCCCTTATGCCTACGAGCAGTACTTC	CASSLDMLPPYAYEQYF